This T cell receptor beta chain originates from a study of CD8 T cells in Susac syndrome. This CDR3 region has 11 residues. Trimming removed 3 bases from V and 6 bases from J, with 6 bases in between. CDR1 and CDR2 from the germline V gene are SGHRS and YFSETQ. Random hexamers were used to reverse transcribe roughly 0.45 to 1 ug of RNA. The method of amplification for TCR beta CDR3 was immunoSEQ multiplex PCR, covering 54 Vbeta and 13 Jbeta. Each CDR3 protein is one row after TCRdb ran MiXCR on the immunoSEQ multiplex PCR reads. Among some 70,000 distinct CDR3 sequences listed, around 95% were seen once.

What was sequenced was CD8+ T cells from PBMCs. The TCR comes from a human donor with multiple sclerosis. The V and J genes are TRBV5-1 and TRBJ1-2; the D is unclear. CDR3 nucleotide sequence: TGCGCCAGCAGCTCCGGGAATGGCTACACCTTC. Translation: CASSSGNGYTF.